This TCR beta chain was observed in a study of cytomegalovirus exposure and HLA in healthy donors. Study-level findings and limits: CMV antigen specificity was confirmed in vitro for a few CMV-associated chains. Many donors carried some public TCRs, although rarity characterized most TCR sequences.

Note on this clone: No antigen is known for it.

The donors belonged to the approximately 120-subject validation cohort, separate from the roughly 650-subject first cohort. TCRdb's copy holds only in-frame clones and misses some; the assay was immunoSEQ multiplex PCR. The sample holds some 170,000 clones, roughly 83% seen once. The TCR sequence derives from a man aged 25 to 45 in good health and CMV-seropositive. Sequenced: PBMCs.

For the CDR3, the DNA is TGTGCCAGCAGTTCTGGAGACAGGGGAACTGGGGCCAACGTCCTGACTTTC. Residues: CASSSGDRGTGANVLTF. The J gene is TRBJ2-6, the V gene TRBV28; 8 nucleotides agree with TRBD1. The CDR3 is 17 amino acids. V was clipped by 4 bases and J by 2 bases; unmatched bases: 7. The germline V gene encodes CDR1 MDHEN and CDR2 SYDVKM.